This paragraph covers one T cell receptor (beta chain) sequence. The target antigen is unknown. CDR3 length equals 11 residues. V was clipped by 3 bases and J by 6 bases, with 5 bases between them. Germline V CDR1 and CDR2: SGHTA, FQGNSA. The data were taken from a study of cytomegalovirus exposure and HLA in healthy donors. Across the whole study: The 95 to 150 validation repertoires used the same platform as the roughly 670 first-cohort repertoires, a later analysis reported. Regarding the study as a whole: The listing of roughly 160 TCR beta chains classed them as cytomegalovirus-associated. The classifier, whose performance was assessed in both the original and validation cohorts, reportedly diagnosed cytomegalovirus status with high specificity and sensitivity.

The repertoire was sequenced with immunoSEQ multiplex PCR; TCRdb's copy has only in-frame clones and lacks some. Of some 130,000 clones listed, roughly 93% were seen once; the top ten hold approximately 1.8%. The source is a young man in good health and CMV-seropositive. Sequenced material: PBMCs. The chain couples TRBV7-2 to TRBJ1-1; D not resolved. The CDR3 DNA sequence: TGTGCCAGCAGCTTTCAGGCTGAAGCTTTCTTT. Amino acids: CASSFQAEAFF. The full variable domain, in which reference TRBV7-2 and TRBJ1-1 provide the parts outside the CDR3, is GAGVSQSPSNKVTEKGKDVELRCDPISGHTALYWYRQSLGQGLEFLIYFQGNSAPDKSGLPSDRFSAERTGGSVSTLTIQRTQQEDSAVYLCASSFQAEAFFGQGTRLTVV.